This T cell receptor beta chain emerged from a study of beta chain features in type 1 diabetes. Study as a whole: Sorted cells from all samples, numbering fewer than 120,000,000, were examined. Findings and caveats of the study: A closer apparent resemblance between naive, central memory and Treg TCRB repertoires was seen in patients than in healthy donors.

Germline V CDR1 and CDR2: MNHEY, SMNVEV (reference sequence). The CDR3 is 16 amino acids. V was trimmed by 1 base and J by 3 bases, leaving 10 bases between them. About this clone: Its target is unknown.

Isolated RNA was reverse transcribed in full, so expressed TCRB transcripts were sequenced. Some clones are missing from TCRdb's copy, which holds only in-frame ones; the method was immunoSEQ multiplex PCR. This sample yields approximately 250,000 clones, of which 9.6% are seen a single time; just under 0.035% belongs to the top ten. The source material was naive CD4+ T cells from blood. The chain is built from TRBV27 and TRBJ2-6; D unclear. This receptor was taken from a woman aged 18-35 years in good health. The CDR3 loop is CASSLLAPGGANVLTF. The CDR3 coding sequence is TGTGCCAGCAGTTTATTGGCTCCGGGTGGGGCCAACGTCCTGACTTTC.